The T cell receptor beta chain under discussion was sequenced for a study of blood T cells in healthy people across ages. In its sample, this clonotype was seen a few times. The use of a sample-barcoded 5' primer and a J-beta primer mix characterized a second PCR of roughly 6 to 11 cycles. The template-switch adaptor, which had 12 random nucleotides, put a tag on each cDNA molecule. TCRdb reprocessed the 5' RACE reads with MiXCR, giving one entry per CDR3 protein. Among about 1.8 million distinct CDR3 sequences listed, 49% were seen once. The CDR3 runs 18 residues. Germline CDR1 reads MNHEY; CDR2 reads SVGAGI. V shed 4 bases and J shed 2 bases, with 23 bases lying between them.

The receptor was isolated from a woman between 40 and 50 years old in good health. The sequencing input was blood. This chain connects TRBV6-5 to TRBJ2-5; D call uncertain. CDR3 sequence reads: CASSLPPLVRTAQETQYF. The DNA for the CDR3 is TGTGCCAGCAGTTTACCCCCTTTAGTCAGGACCGCTCAAGAGACCCAGTACTTC.